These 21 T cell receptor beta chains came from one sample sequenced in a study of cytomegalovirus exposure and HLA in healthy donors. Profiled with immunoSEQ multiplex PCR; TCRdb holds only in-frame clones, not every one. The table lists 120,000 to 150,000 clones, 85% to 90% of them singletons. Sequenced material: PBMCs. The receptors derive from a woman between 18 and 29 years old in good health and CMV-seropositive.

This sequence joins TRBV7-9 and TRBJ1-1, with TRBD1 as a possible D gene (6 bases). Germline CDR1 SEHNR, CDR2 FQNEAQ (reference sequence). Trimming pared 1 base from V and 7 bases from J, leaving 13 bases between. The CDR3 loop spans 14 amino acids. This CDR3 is CASSLVGGAFEAFF. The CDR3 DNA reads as TGTGCCAGCAGCTTAGTAGGGGGGGCTTTTGAAGCTTTCTTT. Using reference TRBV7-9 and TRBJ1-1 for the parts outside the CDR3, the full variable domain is DTGVSQNPRHKITKRGQNVTFRCDPISEHNRLYWYRQTLGQGPEFLTYFQNEAQLEKSRLLSDRFSAERPKGSFSTLEIQRTEQGDSAMYLCASSLVGGAFEAFFGQGTRLTVV.

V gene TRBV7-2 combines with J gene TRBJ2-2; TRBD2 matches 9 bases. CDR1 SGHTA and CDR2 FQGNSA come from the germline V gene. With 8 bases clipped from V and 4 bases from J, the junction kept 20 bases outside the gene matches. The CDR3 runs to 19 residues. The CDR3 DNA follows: TGTGCCAGCCCCAGCAGACCGCTGGCGGGGGGGCGTGGCACCGGGGAGCTGTTTTTT. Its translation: CASPSRPLAGGRGTGELFF.

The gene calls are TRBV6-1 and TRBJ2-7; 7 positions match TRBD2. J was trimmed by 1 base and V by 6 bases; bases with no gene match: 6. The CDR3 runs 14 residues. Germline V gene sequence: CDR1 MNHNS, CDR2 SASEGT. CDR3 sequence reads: CASSLGGTSYEQYF. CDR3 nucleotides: TGTGCCAGCAGCCTCGGGGGGACTTCCTACGAGCAGTACTTC.

The DNA of the CDR3 is TGTGCCAGCAGTTACTCCGGGACAGGCTCCTACAATGAGCAGTTCTTC. Translation gives CASSYSGTGSYNEQFF. The rearrangement links TRBV6-5 to TRBJ2-1; the match to TRBD1 covers 8 bases. V lost 0 bases and J lost 0; bases outside the gene matches: 1. This CDR3 is 16 amino acids long. Germline CDR1 reads MNHEY; CDR2 reads SVGAGI.

CDR3 amino acids: CASSLAGRANEQFF. The CDR3 DNA follows: TGCGCCAGCAGCTTGGCCGGCAGGGCAAATGAGCAGTTCTTC. The V call is TRBV5-1, the J call TRBJ2-1; TRBD1 might be the D (5 bases). The CDR3 loop spans 14 amino acids. Between the trimmed V and J ends, which lost 0 bases and 7 bases, there was a span of 11 bases. Germline V gene sequence: CDR1 SGHRS, CDR2 YFSETQ.

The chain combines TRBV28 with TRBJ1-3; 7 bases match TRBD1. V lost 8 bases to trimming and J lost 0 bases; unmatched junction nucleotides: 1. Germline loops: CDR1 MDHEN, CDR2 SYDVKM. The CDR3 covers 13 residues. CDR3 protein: CASGTASGNTIYF. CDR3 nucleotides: TGTGCCAGCGGGACAGCCTCTGGAAACACCATATATTTT.

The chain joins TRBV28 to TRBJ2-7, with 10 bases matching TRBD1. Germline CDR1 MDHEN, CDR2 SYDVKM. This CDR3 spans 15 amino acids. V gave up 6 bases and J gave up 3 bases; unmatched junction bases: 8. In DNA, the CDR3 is TGTGCCAGCAGGGAGACAGGGGGCAGAGGCTACGAGCAGTACTTC. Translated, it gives CASRETGGRGYEQYF.

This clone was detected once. The CDR3: CSAITGTSASYEQYF. CDR3 coding DNA: TGCAGCGCGATCACCGGGACTAGCGCCTCCTACGAGCAGTACTTC. V usage is TRBV29-1 and J usage is TRBJ2-7, with TRBD2 matching 10 bases. Germline V gene sequence: CDR1 SQVTM, CDR2 ANQGSEA. This CDR3 has 15 amino acids. V lost 7 bases, J lost 0 bases, and 9 bases stayed unmatched.

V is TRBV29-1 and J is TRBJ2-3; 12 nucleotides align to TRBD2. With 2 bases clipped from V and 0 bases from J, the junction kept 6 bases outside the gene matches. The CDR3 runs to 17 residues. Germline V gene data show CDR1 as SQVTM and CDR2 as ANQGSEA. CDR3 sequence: CSVELTSGSPSTDTQYF. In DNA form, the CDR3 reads TGCAGCGTTGAATTGACTAGCGGGAGCCCGAGCACAGATACGCAGTATTTT.

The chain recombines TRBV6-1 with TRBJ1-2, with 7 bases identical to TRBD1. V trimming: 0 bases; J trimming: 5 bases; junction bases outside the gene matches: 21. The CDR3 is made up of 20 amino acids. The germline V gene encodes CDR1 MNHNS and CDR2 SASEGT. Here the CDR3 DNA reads TGTGCCAGCAGTGAAGCGCTTCGAGGGAGGTCGGGACAGTGGCTTTATGGCTACACCTTC. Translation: CASSEALRGRSGQWLYGYTF.

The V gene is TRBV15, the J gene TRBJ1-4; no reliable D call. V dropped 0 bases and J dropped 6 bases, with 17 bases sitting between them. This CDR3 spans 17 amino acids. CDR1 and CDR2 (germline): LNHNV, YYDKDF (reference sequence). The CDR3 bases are TGTGCCACCAGCAGAGATATCGGGATAGGGAGGGATGAAAAACTGTTTTTT. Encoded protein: CATSRDIGIGRDEKLFF.

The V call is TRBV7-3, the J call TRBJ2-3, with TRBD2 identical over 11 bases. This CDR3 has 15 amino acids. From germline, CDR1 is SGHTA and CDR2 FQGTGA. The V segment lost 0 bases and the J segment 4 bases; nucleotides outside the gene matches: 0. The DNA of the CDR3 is TGTGCCAGCAGCTTAACTAGCGGGGGGGCAGATACGCAGTATTTT. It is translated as CASSLTSGGADTQYF.

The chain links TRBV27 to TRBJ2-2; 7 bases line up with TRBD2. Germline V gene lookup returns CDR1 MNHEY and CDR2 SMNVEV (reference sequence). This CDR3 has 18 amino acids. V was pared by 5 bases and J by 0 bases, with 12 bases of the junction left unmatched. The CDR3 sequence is CASSPHDGGGPNTGELFF. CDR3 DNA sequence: TGTGCCAGCAGTCCCCACGACGGCGGGGGACCGAACACCGGGGAGCTGTTTTTT.

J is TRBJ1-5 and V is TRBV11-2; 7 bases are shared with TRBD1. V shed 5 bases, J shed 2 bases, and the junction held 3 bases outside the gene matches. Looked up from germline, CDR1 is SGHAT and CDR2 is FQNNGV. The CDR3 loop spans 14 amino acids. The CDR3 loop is CASSPTGGNQPQHF. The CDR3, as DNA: TGTGCCAGCAGCCCTACAGGGGGCAATCAGCCCCAGCATTTT.

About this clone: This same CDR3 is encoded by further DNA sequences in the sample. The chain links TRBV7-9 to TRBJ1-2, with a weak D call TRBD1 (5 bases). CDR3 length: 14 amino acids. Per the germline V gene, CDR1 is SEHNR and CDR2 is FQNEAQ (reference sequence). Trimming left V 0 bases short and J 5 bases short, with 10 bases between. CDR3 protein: CASSLAGGGYGYTF. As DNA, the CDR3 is TGTGCCAGCAGCTTAGCGGGGGGAGGATATGGCTACACCTTC.

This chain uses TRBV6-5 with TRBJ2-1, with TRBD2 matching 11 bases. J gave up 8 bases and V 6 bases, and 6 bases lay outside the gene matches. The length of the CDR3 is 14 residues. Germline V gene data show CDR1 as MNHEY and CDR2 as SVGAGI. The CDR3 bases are TGTGCCAGCAGGATAGCGGGGGGGCGTGATGAGCAGTTCTTC. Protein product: CASRIAGGRDEQFF.

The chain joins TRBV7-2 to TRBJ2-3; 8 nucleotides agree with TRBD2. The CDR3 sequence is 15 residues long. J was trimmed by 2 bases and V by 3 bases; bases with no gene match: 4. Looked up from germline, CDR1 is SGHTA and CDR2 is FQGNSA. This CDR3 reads CASSLSGGYTDTQYF. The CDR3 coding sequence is TGTGCCAGCAGCTTGAGCGGGGGCTACACAGATACGCAGTATTTT.

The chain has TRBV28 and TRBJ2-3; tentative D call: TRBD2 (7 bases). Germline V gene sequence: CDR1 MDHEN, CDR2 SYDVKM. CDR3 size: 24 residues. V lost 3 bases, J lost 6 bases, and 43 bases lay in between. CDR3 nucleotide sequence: TGTGCCAGCAGTTTGGGGGGGCCGGGACTACCACAGCTCAAGGGTGGGACTGGGCTTGATACGCAGTATTTT. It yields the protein CASSLGGPGLPQLKGGTGLDTQYF.

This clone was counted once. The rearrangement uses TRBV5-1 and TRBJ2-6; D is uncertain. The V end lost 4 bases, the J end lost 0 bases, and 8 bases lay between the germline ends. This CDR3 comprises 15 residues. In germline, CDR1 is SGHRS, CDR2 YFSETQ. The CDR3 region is CASSLAISGANVLTF. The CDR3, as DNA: TGCGCCAGCAGCCTGGCTATCTCTGGGGCCAACGTCCTGACTTTC.

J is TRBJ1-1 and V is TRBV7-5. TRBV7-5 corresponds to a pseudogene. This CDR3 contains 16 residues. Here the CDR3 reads CVRSFRCGSKKMGAFF. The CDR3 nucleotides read TGTGTCAGAAGCTTTAGGTGCGGTTCGAAGAAAATGGGAGCTTTCTTT.

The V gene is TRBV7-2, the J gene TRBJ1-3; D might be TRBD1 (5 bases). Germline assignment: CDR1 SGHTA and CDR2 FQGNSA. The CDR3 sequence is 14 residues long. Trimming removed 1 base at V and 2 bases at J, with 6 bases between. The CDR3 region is CASSLGGAGNTIYF. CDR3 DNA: TGTGCCAGCAGCTTAGGGGGGGCTGGAAACACCATATATTTT.